Listed here are 26 T cell receptor beta chains from one sample, sequenced in a study of OX40 agonist ivuxolimab in advanced cancers. This table comes from immunoSEQ multiplex PCR, and its TCRdb copy is limited to in-frame clones, with some not included. The top ten clones hold 6.2% of a sample with 60,000 to 90,000 clones, around 90% of them seen once. Sequenced material: CD4+ or CD8+ T cells sorted from blood, taken in a trial of the OX40 agonist ivuxolimab. These receptor sequences come from an adult with an advanced solid tumor such as melanoma, head and neck, liver or kidney cancer.

This chain uses TRBV4-1 with TRBJ2-7; no firm D call. CDR1 is MGHRA, CDR2 YSYEKL, per germline. CDR3 length: 16 amino acids. Trimming took off 0 bases at V and 0 bases at J, with 12 bases between the two ends. The CDR3 region has the DNA TGCGCCAGCAGCCAAGAGTACAGTTCAAGCTCCTACGAGCAGTACTTC. It yields the protein CASSQEYSSSSYEQYF.

The rearrangement uses TRBV6-5 and TRBJ1-1, with a weak D call TRBD1 (5 bases). This CDR3 contains 13 residues. The germline V and J ends were trimmed by 2 bases and 3 bases, with 7 bases remaining between them. Germline CDR1 MNHEY, CDR2 SVGAGI. This CDR3 is CASSYAGHTEAFF. In DNA, the CDR3 is TGTGCCAGCAGTTACGCAGGGCACACTGAAGCTTTCTTT.

This sequence joins TRBV29-1 and TRBJ2-1; tentative D call: TRBD2 (6 bases). The germline CDR1 and CDR2 sequences are SQVTM and ANQGSEA. The V and J ends lost 4 bases and 2 bases respectively, with 15 bases between them. The CDR3 covers 15 residues. CDR3 in amino acids: CSVVRSSVTYNEQFF. As DNA, the CDR3 is TGCAGCGTTGTACGGTCTAGCGTAACCTACAATGAGCAGTTCTTC.

The V and J genes are TRBV19 and TRBJ1-2; D is perhaps TRBD1 (5 bases). Germline V CDR1 and CDR2: LNHDA, SQIVND (reference sequence). The germline V and J ends were trimmed by 3 bases and 1 base, with 12 bases remaining between them. This CDR3 has 15 residues. The chain's CDR3 is CASSIPQGHNYGYTF. CDR3 DNA sequence: TGTGCCAGTAGTATCCCGCAGGGCCATAACTATGGCTACACCTTC.

This chain connects TRBV7-9 to TRBJ2-6, with no clear D. V was pared by 3 bases and J by 4 bases, with 7 bases between. CDR1 and CDR2 (germline): SEHNR, FQNEAQ (reference sequence). The CDR3 runs 14 residues. The CDR3 loop reads CASSFYSGANVLTF. The CDR3 nucleotides read TGTGCCAGCAGCTTTTACTCCGGGGCCAACGTCCTGACTTTC.

The chain is built from TRBV2 and TRBJ1-1, with D unclear. With 4 bases removed from V and 3 bases from J, the gap between germline ends came to 15 bases. The germline V gene has CDR1 SNHLY and CDR2 FYNNEI. This CDR3 has 15 residues. CDR3 in amino acids: CASSVGKSMDTEAFF. The CDR3 DNA follows: TGTGCCAGCAGTGTGGGGAAGTCGATGGACACTGAAGCTTTCTTT.

Turning to this clone: The same CDR3 also results from other DNA sequences found in this sample. The chain joins TRBV29-1 to TRBJ1-1; D is uncertain. Germline V gene data show CDR1 as SQVTM and CDR2 as ANQGSEA. This CDR3 comprises 14 residues. With 4 bases removed from V and 0 bases from J, the gap between germline ends came to 12 bases. This CDR3 is CSVVNQAMNTEAFF. CDR3 nucleotide sequence: TGCAGCGTTGTTAATCAGGCGATGAACACTGAAGCTTTCTTT.

The chain has TRBV18 and TRBJ2-6; D is possibly TRBD1 (6 bases). Germline V CDR1 and CDR2: KGHSH, LQKENI. Trimming took 3 bases from V and 3 from J, leaving 15 bases between them. The CDR3 spans 17 residues. CDR3 amino acids: CASSPLGAKIGANVLTF. The CDR3 DNA follows: TGTGCCAGCTCACCGTTGGGGGCCAAGATTGGGGCCAACGTCCTGACTTTC.

This clone occurred once. This chain connects TRBV18 to TRBJ1-1, with 9 bases that match TRBD1. CDR3 length: 17 amino acids. Germline CDR1 reads KGHSH; CDR2 reads LQKENI. V dropped 4 bases and J dropped 5; count of bases not matched to a gene: 14. The CDR3 spells CASSQLDRGAFGTEAFF. In nucleotides, the CDR3 is TGTGCCAGCTCACAACTGGACAGGGGCGCCTTTGGGACTGAAGCTTTCTTT. The complete variable domain, with remaining parts taken from reference TRBV18 and TRBJ1-1, reads NAGVMQNPRHLVRRRGQEARLRCSPMKGHSHVYWYRQLPEEGLKFMVYLQKENIIDESGMPKERFSAEFPKEGPSILRIQQVVRGDSAAYFCASSQLDRGAFGTEAFFGQGTRLTVV.

The rearrangement joins TRBV28 to TRBJ2-1, with D possibly TRBD2 on 5 matching bases. V lost 5 bases to trimming and J lost 4 bases, with 18 bases between them. This CDR3 comprises 16 residues. Germline V CDR1 and CDR2: MDHEN, SYDVKM. The CDR3 region is CASSGVGKSVYNEQFF. CDR3 DNA: TGTGCCAGCAGTGGTGTCGGGAAATCCGTTTACAATGAGCAGTTCTTC.

This chain links TRBV7-9 with TRBJ2-1; the match to TRBD2 covers 7 bases. Germline CDR1 and CDR2: SEHNR and FQNEAQ (reference sequence). This CDR3 spans 16 amino acids. Trimming removed 6 bases from V and 4 bases from J; junction bases left unmatched: 12. CDR3 region: CASSRPTGTTYNEQFF. Here the CDR3 DNA reads TGTGCCAGCAGTCGACCGACGGGGACTACGTACAATGAGCAGTTCTTC.

The chain employs TRBV4-1 and TRBJ1-5; D may be TRBD1 (6 bases). The CDR3 contains 15 residues. Trimming cost V 1 base and J 0 bases, with 7 bases left between them. Per germline, CDR1 MGHRA and CDR2 YSYEKL. CDR3 in amino acids: CASSQGTASNQPQHF. For the CDR3, the DNA is TGCGCCAGCAGCCAAGGGACAGCTAGCAATCAGCCCCAGCATTTT.

This rearrangement joins TRBV30 to TRBJ1-5; TRBD1 is a possible D gene (6 bases). CDR1 GTSNPN and CDR2 SVGIG come from the germline V gene (reference sequence). V was clipped by 3 bases and J by 0 bases, with 9 bases between them. This CDR3 is built from 14 residues. CDR3 amino acids: CAWSPGDSNQPQHF. Written as DNA, the CDR3 is TGTGCCTGGAGCCCAGGGGATAGCAATCAGCCCCAGCATTTT.

The V and J genes are TRBV28 and TRBJ1-6; D is possibly TRBD1 (5 bases). The CDR3 extends over 12 amino acids. Trimming pared 3 bases from V and 14 bases from J, leaving 11 bases between. CDR1 is MDHEN and CDR2 is SYDVKM in the germline V gene. The CDR3 loop reads CASSLRLGALHF. CDR3 DNA sequence: TGTGCCAGCAGTTTGAGACTGGGGGCCCTCCACTTT.

The J gene is TRBJ1-3, the V gene TRBV30, with D unresolved. This CDR3 is 15 amino acids long. The V end lost 0 bases, the J end lost 0 bases, and 9 bases lay between the germline ends. CDR1 and CDR2 (germline): GTSNPN, SVGIG (reference sequence). CDR3 sequence: CAWSVPRVSGNTIYF. The CDR3 nucleotides read TGTGCCTGGAGTGTGCCGAGGGTCTCTGGAAACACCATATATTTT.

The rearrangement links TRBV9 to TRBJ1-1; 10 nucleotides agree with TRBD1. Losses at the gene ends were 3 bases for V and 10 bases for J; bases not matched to a gene: 6. CDR1 is SGDLS, CDR2 YYNGEE, per germline. The CDR3 has 13 residues. CDR3 protein: CASSGLDRGRAFF. CDR3 DNA sequence: TGTGCCAGCAGCGGACTAGACAGGGGGCGAGCTTTCTTT.

This rearrangement joins TRBV28 to TRBJ1-5; 9 nucleotides line up with TRBD1. Germline trimming cut 6 bases from V and 11 bases from J; bases unmatched to any gene: 8. From germline, CDR1 is MDHEN and CDR2 SYDVKM. This CDR3 region has 13 residues. The CDR3 bases are TGTGCCAGCAGGCGGGACAGGGCCTTCTCCCAGCATTTT. Protein product: CASRRDRAFSQHF. Full variable domain (outside the CDR3, taken from reference TRBV28 and TRBJ1-5): DVKVTQSSRYLVKRTGEKVFLECVQDMDHENMFWYRQDPGLGLRLIYFSYDVKMKEKGDIPEGYSVSREKKERFSLILESASTNQTSMYLCASRRDRAFSQHFGDGTRLSIL.

The chain combines TRBV9 with TRBJ2-7; the match to TRBD1 covers 7 bases. V was clipped by 2 bases and J by 3 bases; unmatched bases: 5. Germline lookup yields CDR1 SGDLS and CDR2 YYNGEE. The CDR3 totals 14 residues. The CDR3 reads CASSVGQTFYEQYF. CDR3 coding DNA: TGTGCCAGCAGCGTGGGACAGACTTTCTACGAGCAGTACTTC.

The CDR3 nucleotides read TGTGCCAGCAGCGATCGGACAGGGTGGCAAGAGACCCAGTACTTC. Encoded protein: CASSDRTGWQETQYF. The chain employs TRBV5-6 and TRBJ2-5; 8 nucleotides agree with TRBD1. The CDR3 is made up of 15 amino acids. V gave up 4 bases and J gave up 2 bases; unmatched junction bases: 7. The germline V gene encodes CDR1 SGHDT and CDR2 YYEEEE.

The chain joins TRBV7-3 to TRBJ2-1; D perhaps matches TRBD1 (6 bases). Germline CDR1 is SGHTA and CDR2 is FQGTGA. Trimming removed 4 bases from V and 6 bases from J, with 13 bases in between. The CDR3 is made up of 14 amino acids. The CDR3 protein is CASSSSGAGNEQFF. The CDR3 coding sequence is TGTGCCAGCAGCTCATCAGGGGCTGGCAATGAGCAGTTCTTC.

V usage is TRBV5-1 and J usage is TRBJ2-1, with D unresolved. The V and J ends lost 5 bases and 0 bases respectively, with 12 bases between them. From germline, CDR1 is SGHRS and CDR2 YFSETQ. The CDR3 consists of 15 residues. CDR3 protein: CASRGTLGSYNEQFF. The CDR3 DNA sequence: TGCGCCAGCAGGGGTACCCTAGGCTCCTACAATGAGCAGTTCTTC.

The chain uses TRBV5-1 and TRBJ1-6; 7 bases map to TRBD1. The length of the CDR3 is 16 residues. Germline CDR1 reads SGHRS; CDR2 reads YFSETQ. The V and J ends lost 0 bases and 0 bases, in that order; junction bases with no gene match: 0. CDR3 DNA sequence: TGCGCCAGCAGCTTGGGGGACAGCTCCTATAATTCACCCCTCCACTTT. It is translated as CASSLGDSSYNSPLHF.

CDR3: CASTRQVSNYGYTF. Written as DNA, the CDR3 is TGTGCCAGTACTCGACAGGTTTCTAACTATGGCTACACCTTC. The chain combines TRBV19 with TRBJ1-2; D possibly corresponds to TRBD1 (6 bases). Germline V gene data show CDR1 as LNHDA and CDR2 as SQIVND (reference sequence). With 7 bases removed from V and 0 bases from J, the gap between germline ends came to 12 bases. CDR3 length: 14 residues. Complete variable domain (other parts from reference TRBV19 and TRBJ1-2): DGGITQSPKYLFRKEGQNVTLSCEQNLNHDAMYWYRQDPGQGLRLIYYSQIVNDFQKGDIAEGYSVSREKKESFPLTVTSAQKNPTAFYLCASTRQVSNYGYTFGSGTRLTVV.

V is TRBV5-6 and J is TRBJ1-3; possibly TRBD1 for D (5 bases). With 2 bases removed from V and 3 bases from J, the gap between germline ends came to 12 bases. From germline, CDR1 is SGHDT and CDR2 YYEEEE. The CDR3 sequence is 15 residues long. The CDR3 region is CASSFQGRGGNTIYF. For the CDR3, the DNA is TGTGCCAGCAGCTTCCAGGGTCGTGGTGGAAACACCATATATTTT.

CDR3 sequence reads: CATSSDSMWPQHF. The DNA for the CDR3 is TGTGCCACCAGCAGTGACAGTATGTGGCCCCAGCATTTT. The V gene is TRBV15, the J gene TRBJ1-5, with D maybe TRBD1 (5 bases). V lost 3 bases to trimming and J lost 9 bases, with 12 bases between them. The CDR3 spans 13 residues. Per the germline V gene, CDR1 is LNHNV and CDR2 is YYDKDF (reference sequence).

Only a few counts were recorded for this clone. The chain joins TRBV29-1 to TRBJ2-1; D remains unclear. V lost 6 bases and J 5 bases, leaving 5 bases between the germline ends. From germline, CDR1 is SQVTM and CDR2 ANQGSEA. The CDR3 is made up of 10 amino acids. Written as DNA, the CDR3 is TGCAGCGTCAGCAACAATGAGCAGTTCTTC. Amino acids: CSVSNNEQFF.